This T cell receptor (beta chain) was obtained from a study of T cells in Graves' hyperthyroidism and ophthalmopathy. Study-wide findings and caveats: Separating ophthalmopathy from stable hyperthyroidism was achieved by a 13 V-J model.

RNA transcripts provided the source from which TCR beta CDR3 regions were amplified. Using the HTBI primer set, a first-round RT-PCR was run on the TCR CDR3. TCRdb called the multiplex PCR reads again in MiXCR, with one record for every CDR3 protein. The sample shows 40,000 to 55,000 distinct CDR3 sequences, more than 40% of them seen only once. With respect to this clonotype: Its antigen is unidentified.

Exclusion followed for patients with uncontrolled infection, other autoimmune disease, pregnancy or lactation. The material sequenced was peripheral blood or thyroid tissue (not recorded which). This TCR derives from a woman between 50 and 59 years old with Graves' hyperthyroidism.

The chain's CDR3 is CSARAEFNQLLHF. CDR3 coding DNA: TGCAGTGCTAGAGCGGAGTTCAATCAGCTCCTGCATTTT. The chain recombines TRBV20-1 with TRBJ1-5, with unresolved D. Germline CDR1 is DFQATT and CDR2 is SNEGSKA (reference sequence). The CDR3 is 13 residues long. V lost 1 base and J 15 bases, leaving 19 bases between the germline ends.